This TCR beta chain was obtained from a study of cytomegalovirus exposure and HLA in healthy donors. The donors (healthy individuals) were bone marrow donors. This clone was picked up a small number of times. Its antigen is as yet unknown. PCR used 60 Vbeta primers and 13 Jbeta primers. The repertoire was sequenced with immunoSEQ multiplex PCR; TCRdb's copy has only in-frame clones and lacks some. This sample carries over 50,000 clones, approximately 71% of them seen once, and the ten largest clones take about a third. Overall study results and limits: The authors assumed roughly uniform sequencing depth across donors for presence/absence analyses. The productive fraction for most TCR beta V segments was about 90% or about 30% in an earlier analysis. Sequencing likely produced, as an artifact, a cluster of highly shared sequence variants.

With V trimmed by 4 bases and J by 0 bases, 11 bases remained unmatched. This CDR3 region has 17 residues. Germline CDR1 SGHRS, CDR2 YFSETQ. The source of this sequence is a man aged 40-55 years in good health and CMV-seropositive. Sequencing was carried out using PBMCs. The chain recombines TRBV5-1 with TRBJ1-1, with 8 bases matching TRBD1. The CDR3 DNA reads TGCGCCAGCAGCCCGGACGGTGCAGGGGGCTTGAACACTGAAGCTTTCTTT. This encodes CASSPDGAGGLNTEAFF.